The subject of this entry is one T cell receptor (beta chain). The repertoire was sequenced with immunoSEQ multiplex PCR; TCRdb's copy has only in-frame clones and lacks some. The sample contains more than 100,000 clones, around 94% of which appear only once. CDR1 is SEHNR and CDR2 is FQNEAQ in the germline V gene (reference sequence). V lost 5 bases and J lost 2; bases outside the gene matches: 11. This CDR3 comprises 17 residues. This sample was included in a study of T cell changes during pregnancy in multiple sclerosis. The genes are TRBV7-9 and TRBJ2-2; 7 nucleotides agree with TRBD1. Here the sequenced sample was peripheral blood, taken after pregnancy. The TCR originated in a female donor with multiple sclerosis, enrolled in a pregnancy study. The CDR3 here is CASSDKTTGINTGELFF. The CDR3, as DNA: TGTGCCAGCAGCGACAAAACGACAGGGATAAACACCGGGGAGCTGTTTTTT.